What follows is one TCR beta chain and its context. Its antigen is unidentified. The data are from a study of shared clonotypes between healthy human individuals. General study findings and limits: What limited the represented genetic and exposure-history diversity was the small number of donors. Larger estimated richness was generally seen in naive subsets than in memory subsets.

Assay execution proceeded at the deep level. Profiled with immunoSEQ multiplex PCR; TCRdb holds only in-frame clones, not every one. This sample has some 650,000 clones, with 97% found just once. The germline gives CDR1 SEHNR, CDR2 FQNEAQ (reference sequence). This CDR3 contains 16 residues. Trimming left V 5 bases short and J 0 bases short, with 14 bases between. Sequenced sample: naive CD4+ T cells sorted from blood. Subset indicated: CD45RA+ positively selected. This chain links TRBV7-9 with TRBJ2-1; a possible D gene is TRBD1 (6 bases). The receptor's source is a woman aged 25 to 39 in good health. The CDR3 loop is CASSPYDRSSYNEQFF. In nucleotides, the CDR3 is TGTGCCAGCAGCCCATACGACAGGAGCTCCTACAATGAGCAGTTCTTC.